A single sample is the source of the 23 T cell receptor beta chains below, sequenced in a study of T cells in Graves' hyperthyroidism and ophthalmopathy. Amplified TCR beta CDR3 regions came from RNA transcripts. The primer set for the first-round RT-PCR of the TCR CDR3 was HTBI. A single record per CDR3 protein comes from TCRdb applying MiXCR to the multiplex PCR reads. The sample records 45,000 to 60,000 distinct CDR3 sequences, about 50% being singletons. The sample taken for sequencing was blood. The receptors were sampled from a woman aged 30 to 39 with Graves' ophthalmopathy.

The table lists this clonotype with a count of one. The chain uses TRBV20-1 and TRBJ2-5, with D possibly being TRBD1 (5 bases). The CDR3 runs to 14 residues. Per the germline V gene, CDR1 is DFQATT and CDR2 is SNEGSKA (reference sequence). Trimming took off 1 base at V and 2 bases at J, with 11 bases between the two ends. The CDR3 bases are TGCAGTGCTAGAGTTACAGGACGACAAGAGACCCAGTACTTC. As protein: CSARVTGRQETQYF.

The CDR3 DNA reads TGCGCCAGCAGCTATACTAGCGGGAGTTCCTACGAGCAGTACTTC. Protein: CASSYTSGSSYEQYF. The chain couples TRBV5-1 to TRBJ2-7, with 11 bases fitting TRBD2. The length of the CDR3 is 15 residues. CDR1 and CDR2 (germline): SGHRS, YFSETQ. Trimming took 3 bases from V and 1 from J; bases not matched to a gene: 3. The full variable domain, completed using reference TRBV5-1 and TRBJ2-7, is KAGVTQTPRYLIKTRGQQVTLSCSPISGHRSVSWYQQTPGQGLQFLFEYFSETQRNKGNFPGRFSGRQFSNSRSEMNVSTLELGDSALYLCASSYTSGSSYEQYFGPGTRLTVT.

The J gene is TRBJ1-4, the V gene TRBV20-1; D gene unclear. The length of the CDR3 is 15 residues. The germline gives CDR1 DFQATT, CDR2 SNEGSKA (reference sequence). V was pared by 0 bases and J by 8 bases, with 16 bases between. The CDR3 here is CSARDVSKTKEKLFF. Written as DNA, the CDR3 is TGCAGTGCTAGAGATGTCTCAAAAACCAAAGAAAAACTGTTTTTT.

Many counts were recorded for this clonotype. CDR3 residues: CASRLNLDSNYGYTF. The CDR3 nucleotides read TGTGCCAGCAGACTGAACCTGGACAGCAACTATGGCTACACCTTC. The J gene is TRBJ1-2, the V gene TRBV6-5, with D possibly being TRBD1 (6 bases). Germline V gene data show CDR1 as MNHEY and CDR2 as SVGAGI. V was shortened by 6 bases and J by 2 bases, with 16 bases between the two germline ends. The CDR3 runs to 15 residues.

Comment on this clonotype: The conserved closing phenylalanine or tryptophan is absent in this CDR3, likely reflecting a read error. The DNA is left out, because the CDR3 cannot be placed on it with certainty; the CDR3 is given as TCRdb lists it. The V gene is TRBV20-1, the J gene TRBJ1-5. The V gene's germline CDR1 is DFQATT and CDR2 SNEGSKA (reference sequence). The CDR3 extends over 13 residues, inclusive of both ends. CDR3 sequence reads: CSAGGTTTKPQHL.

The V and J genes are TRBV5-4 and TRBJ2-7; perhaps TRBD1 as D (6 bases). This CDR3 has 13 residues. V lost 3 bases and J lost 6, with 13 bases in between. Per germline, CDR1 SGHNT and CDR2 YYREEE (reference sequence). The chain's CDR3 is CASSSDSSSEQYF. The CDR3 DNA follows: TGTGCCAGCAGCTCGGACAGCAGTAGCGAGCAGTACTTC.

DNA of the CDR3: TGTGCCAGCAGTTTGTACAGGCAAAAAAATGAGCAGTTCTTC. Its translation: CASSLYRQKNEQFF. The chain uses TRBV12-3 or TRBV12-4 and TRBJ2-1; D is perhaps TRBD1 (5 bases). The CDR3 covers 14 residues. Trimming shortened V by 3 bases and J by 7 bases, and 13 bases separated the two germline ends.

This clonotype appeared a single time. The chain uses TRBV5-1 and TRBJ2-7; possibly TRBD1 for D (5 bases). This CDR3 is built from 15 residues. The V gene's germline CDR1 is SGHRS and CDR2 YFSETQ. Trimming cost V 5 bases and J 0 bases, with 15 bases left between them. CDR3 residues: CASSPWGESSYEQYF. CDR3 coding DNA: TGCGCCAGCAGTCCGTGGGGCGAGTCCTCCTACGAGCAGTACTTC.

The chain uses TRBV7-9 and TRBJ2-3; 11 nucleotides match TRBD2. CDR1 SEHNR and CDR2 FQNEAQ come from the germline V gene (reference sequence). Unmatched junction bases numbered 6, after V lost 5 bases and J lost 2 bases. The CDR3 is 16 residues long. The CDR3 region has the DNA TGTGCCAGCAGCACCCTAGCGGGAGGCCTCACAGATACGCAGTATTTT. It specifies CASSTLAGGLTDTQYF.

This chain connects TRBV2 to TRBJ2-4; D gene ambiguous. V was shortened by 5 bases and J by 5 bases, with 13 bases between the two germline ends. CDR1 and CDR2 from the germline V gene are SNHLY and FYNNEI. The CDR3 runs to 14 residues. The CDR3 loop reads CASSLLTVQNIQYF. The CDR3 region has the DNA TGTGCCAGCAGTCTATTGACGGTCCAAAACATTCAGTACTTC.

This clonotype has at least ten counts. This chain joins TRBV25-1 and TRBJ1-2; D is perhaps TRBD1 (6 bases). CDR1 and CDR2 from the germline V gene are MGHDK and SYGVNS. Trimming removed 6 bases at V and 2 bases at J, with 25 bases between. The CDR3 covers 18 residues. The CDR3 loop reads CASRGVRGRTATNYGYTF. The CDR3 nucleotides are TGTGCCAGCAGGGGAGTGAGGGGGAGGACCGCTACAAACTATGGCTACACCTTC.

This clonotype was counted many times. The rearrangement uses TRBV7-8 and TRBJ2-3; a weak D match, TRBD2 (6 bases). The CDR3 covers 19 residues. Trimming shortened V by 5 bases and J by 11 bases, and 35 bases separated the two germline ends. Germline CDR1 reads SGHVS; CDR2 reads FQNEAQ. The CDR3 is CASSPAVIAADLDNARQYF. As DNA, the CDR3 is TGTGCCAGCAGCCCAGCCGTGATAGCGGCAGACTTAGATAATGCTAGGCAGTATTTT.

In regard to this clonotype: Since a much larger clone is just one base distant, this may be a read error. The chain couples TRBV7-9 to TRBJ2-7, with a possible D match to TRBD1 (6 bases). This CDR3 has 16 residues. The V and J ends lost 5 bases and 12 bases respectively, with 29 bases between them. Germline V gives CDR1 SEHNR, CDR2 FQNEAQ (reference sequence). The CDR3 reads CASSASTGKSSYGRYF. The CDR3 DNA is TGTGCCAGCAGCGCCTCGACAGGAAAGAGCTCCTACGGGCGGTACTTC. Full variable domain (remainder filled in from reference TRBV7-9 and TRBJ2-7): DTGVSQNPRHKITKRGQNVTFRCDPISEHNRLYWYRQTLGQGPEFLTYFQNEAQLEKSRLLSDRFSAERPKGSFSTLEIQRTEQGDSAMYLCASSASTGKSSYGRYFGPGTRLTVT.

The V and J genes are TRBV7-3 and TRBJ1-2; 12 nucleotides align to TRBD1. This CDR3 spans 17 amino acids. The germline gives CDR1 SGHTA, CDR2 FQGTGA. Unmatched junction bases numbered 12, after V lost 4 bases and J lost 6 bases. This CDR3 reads CASSSQDGGQGADGYTF. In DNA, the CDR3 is TGTGCCAGCAGCTCGCAAGACGGGGGACAGGGGGCGGATGGCTACACCTTC.

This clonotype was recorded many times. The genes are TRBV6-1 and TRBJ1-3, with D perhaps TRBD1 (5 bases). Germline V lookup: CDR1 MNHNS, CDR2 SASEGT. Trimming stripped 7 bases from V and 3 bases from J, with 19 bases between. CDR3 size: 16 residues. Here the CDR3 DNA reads TGTGCCAGCACGAGGGGTGAGGCGGAAGGTGGAAACACCATATATTTT. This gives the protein CASTRGEAEGGNTIYF.

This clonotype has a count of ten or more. The chain's CDR3 is CASNNAMGETQYF. CDR3 sequence (DNA): TGTGCCAGCAATAACGCCATGGGGGAGACCCAGTACTTC. This chain uses TRBV5-5 with TRBJ2-5; D gene unclear. The CDR3 length is 13 residues. The ends were cut back, 6 bases at V and 5 bases at J, with 14 bases in the middle. Germline V gives CDR1 SGHKS, CDR2 YYEKEE (reference sequence). The complete variable domain, with remaining parts taken from reference TRBV5-5 and TRBJ2-5, reads DAGVTQSPTHLIKTRGQQVTLRCSPISGHKSVSWYQQVLGQGPQFIFQYYEKEERGRGNFPDRFSARQFPNYSSELNVNALLLGDSALYLCASNNAMGETQYFGPGTRLLVL.

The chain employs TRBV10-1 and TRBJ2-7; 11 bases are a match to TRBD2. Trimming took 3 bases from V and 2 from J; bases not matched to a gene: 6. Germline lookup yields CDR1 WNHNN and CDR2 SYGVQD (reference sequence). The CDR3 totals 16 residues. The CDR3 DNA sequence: TGCGCCAGCAGTGAAGGGACTAGCGGCCAAGCCTACGAGCAGTACTTC. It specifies CASSEGTSGQAYEQYF.

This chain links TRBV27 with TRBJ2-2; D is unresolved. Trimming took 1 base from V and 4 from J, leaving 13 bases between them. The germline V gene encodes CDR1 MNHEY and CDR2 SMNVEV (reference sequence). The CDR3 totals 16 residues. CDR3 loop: CASSLYKNLGTGELFF. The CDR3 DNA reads TGTGCCAGCAGTTTATACAAGAACCTGGGCACCGGGGAGCTGTTTTTT.

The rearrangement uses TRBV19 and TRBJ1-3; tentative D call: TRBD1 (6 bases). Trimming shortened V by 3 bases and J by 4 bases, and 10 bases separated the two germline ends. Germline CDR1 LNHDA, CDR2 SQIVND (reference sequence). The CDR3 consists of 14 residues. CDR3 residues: CASSMGQGGNTIYF. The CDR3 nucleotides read TGTGCCAGTAGTATGGGGCAGGGGGGAAACACCATATATTTT.

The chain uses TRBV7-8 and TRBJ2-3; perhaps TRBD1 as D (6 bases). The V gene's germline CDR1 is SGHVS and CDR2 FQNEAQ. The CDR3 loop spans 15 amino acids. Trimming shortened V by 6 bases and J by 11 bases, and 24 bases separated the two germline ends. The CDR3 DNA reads TGTGCCAGCAGTGAGCAGCGACAGGCCGAGAATGAGCAGTATTTT. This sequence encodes CASSEQRQAENEQYF.

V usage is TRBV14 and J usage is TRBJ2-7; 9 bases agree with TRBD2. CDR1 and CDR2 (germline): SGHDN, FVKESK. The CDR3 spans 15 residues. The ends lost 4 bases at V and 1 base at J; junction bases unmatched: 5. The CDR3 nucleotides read TGTGCCAGCAGCCTGGAGCGGGGGGTTTCCTACGAGCAGTACTTC. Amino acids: CASSLERGVSYEQYF.

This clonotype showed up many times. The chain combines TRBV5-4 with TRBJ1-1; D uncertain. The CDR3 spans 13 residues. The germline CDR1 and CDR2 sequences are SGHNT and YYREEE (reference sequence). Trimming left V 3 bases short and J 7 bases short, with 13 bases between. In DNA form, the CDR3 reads TGTGCCAGCAGCTCCCCGGTGGGTGGTGAAGCTTTCTTT. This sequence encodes CASSSPVGGEAFF.

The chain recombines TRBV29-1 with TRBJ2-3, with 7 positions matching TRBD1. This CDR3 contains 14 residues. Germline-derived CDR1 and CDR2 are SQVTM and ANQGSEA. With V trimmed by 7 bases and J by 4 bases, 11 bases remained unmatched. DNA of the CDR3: TGCAGCGGTCGGGACAGTGGATTGGCAGATACGCAGTATTTT. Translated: CSGRDSGLADTQYF.